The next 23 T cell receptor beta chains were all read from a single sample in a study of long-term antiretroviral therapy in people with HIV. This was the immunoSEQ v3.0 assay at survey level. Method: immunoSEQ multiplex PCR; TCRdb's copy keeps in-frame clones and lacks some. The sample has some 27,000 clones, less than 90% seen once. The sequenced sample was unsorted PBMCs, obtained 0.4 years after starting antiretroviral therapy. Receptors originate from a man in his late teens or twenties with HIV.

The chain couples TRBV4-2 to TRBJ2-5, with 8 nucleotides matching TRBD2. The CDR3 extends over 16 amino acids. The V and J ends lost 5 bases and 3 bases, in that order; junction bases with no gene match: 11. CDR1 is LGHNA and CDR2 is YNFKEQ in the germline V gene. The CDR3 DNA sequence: TGTGCCAGCAGCTACAGGAGCGGGGGAATGGAAGAGACCCAGTACTTC. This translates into CASSYRSGGMEETQYF.

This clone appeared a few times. CDR3 protein: CASSYTGSSYEQYF. The DNA of the CDR3 is TGCGCCAGCAGCTATACAGGAAGCTCCTACGAGCAGTACTTC. V is TRBV5-1 and J is TRBJ2-7, with D possibly TRBD1 on 5 matching bases. Deletions cut 3 bases from V and 0 bases from J, with 10 bases between. This CDR3 contains 14 residues. Germline CDR1 is SGHRS and CDR2 is YFSETQ. Supplemented by reference TRBV5-1 and TRBJ2-7, the full variable domain reads KAGVTQTPRYLIKTRGQQVTLSCSPISGHRSVSWYQQTPGQGLQFLFEYFSETQRNKGNFPGRFSGRQFSNSRSEMNVSTLELGDSALYLCASSYTGSSYEQYFGPGTRLTVT.

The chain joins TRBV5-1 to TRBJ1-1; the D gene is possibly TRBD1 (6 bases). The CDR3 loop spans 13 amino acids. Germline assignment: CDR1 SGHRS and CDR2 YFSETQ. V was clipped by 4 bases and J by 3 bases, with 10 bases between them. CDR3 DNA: TGCGCCAGCAGCCAAACAGGGTACACTGAAGCTTTCTTT. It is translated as CASSQTGYTEAFF.

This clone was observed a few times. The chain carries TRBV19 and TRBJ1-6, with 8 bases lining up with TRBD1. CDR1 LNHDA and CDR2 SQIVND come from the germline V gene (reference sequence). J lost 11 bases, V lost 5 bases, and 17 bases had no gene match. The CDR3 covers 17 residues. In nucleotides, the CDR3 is TGTGCCAGTAGTCCCGGACAGGGTTTTGGCCTTACCACACCCCTCCACTTT. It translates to CASSPGQGFGLTTPLHF.

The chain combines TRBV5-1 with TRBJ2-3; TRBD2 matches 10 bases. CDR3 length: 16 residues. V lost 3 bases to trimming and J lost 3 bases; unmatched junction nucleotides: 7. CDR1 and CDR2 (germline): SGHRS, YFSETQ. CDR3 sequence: CASSWEDSGRTDTQYF. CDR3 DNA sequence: TGCGCCAGCAGCTGGGAAGATAGCGGGAGGACAGATACGCAGTATTTT.

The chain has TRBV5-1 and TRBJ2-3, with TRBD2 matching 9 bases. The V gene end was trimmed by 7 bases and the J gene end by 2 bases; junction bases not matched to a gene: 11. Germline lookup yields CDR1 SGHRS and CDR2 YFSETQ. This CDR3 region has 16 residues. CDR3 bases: TGCGCCAGCCGCCGAACAAGCGGGGGGCCCACAGATACGCAGTATTTT. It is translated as CASRRTSGGPTDTQYF.

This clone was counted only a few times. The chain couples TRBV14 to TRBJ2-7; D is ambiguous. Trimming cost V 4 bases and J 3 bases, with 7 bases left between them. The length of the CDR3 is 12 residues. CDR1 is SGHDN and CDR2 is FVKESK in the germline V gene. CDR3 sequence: CASSPGRYEQYF. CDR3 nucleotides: TGTGCCAGCAGCCCCGGTCGCTACGAGCAGTACTTC.

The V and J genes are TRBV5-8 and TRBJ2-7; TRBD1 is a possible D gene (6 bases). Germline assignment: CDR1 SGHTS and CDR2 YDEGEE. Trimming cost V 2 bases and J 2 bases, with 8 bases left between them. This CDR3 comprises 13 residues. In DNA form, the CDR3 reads TGTGCCAGCAGCTTCCGGGACACCTACGAGCAGTACTTC. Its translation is CASSFRDTYEQYF.

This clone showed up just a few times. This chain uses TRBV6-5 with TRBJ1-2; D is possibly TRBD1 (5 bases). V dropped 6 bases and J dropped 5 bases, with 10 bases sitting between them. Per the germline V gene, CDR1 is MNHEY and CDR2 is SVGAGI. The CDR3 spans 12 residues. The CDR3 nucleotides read TGTGCCAGCAGCCCCCGGGGGTATGGCTACACCTTC. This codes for CASSPRGYGYTF.

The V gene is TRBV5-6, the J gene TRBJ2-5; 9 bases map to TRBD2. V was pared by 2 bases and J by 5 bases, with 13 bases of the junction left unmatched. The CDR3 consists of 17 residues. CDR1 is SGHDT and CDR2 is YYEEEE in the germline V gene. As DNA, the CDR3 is TGTGCCAGCAGCTTTCGGGGCGGGGGGGCTTATTTGGAGACCCAGTACTTC. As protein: CASSFRGGGAYLETQYF.

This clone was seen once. For the CDR3, the DNA is TGTGCCAGCAGTTCCCCCTCCGAGGGTTACAATGAGCAGTTCTTC. The encoded protein is CASSSPSEGYNEQFF. V and J are TRBV6-5 and TRBJ2-1; D is possibly TRBD2 (5 bases). Germline loops: CDR1 MNHEY, CDR2 SVGAGI. The CDR3 covers 15 residues. Trimming stripped 4 bases from V and 4 bases from J, with 14 bases between.

In DNA form, the CDR3 reads TGTGCCAGCAGTTTGACAGGGAACACTGAAGCTTTCTTT. Translated: CASSLTGNTEAFF. The gene calls are TRBV13 and TRBJ1-1, with D perhaps TRBD1 (6 bases). V was cut by 6 bases and J by 1 base, with 9 bases left in between. Germline CDR1 is PRHDT and CDR2 is FYEKMQ (reference sequence). The CDR3 loop spans 13 amino acids. The whole variable domain, filled in from reference TRBV13 and TRBJ1-1, reads AAGVIQSPRHLIKEKRETATLKCYPIPRHDTVYWYQQGPGQDPQFLISFYEKMQSDKGSIPDRFSAQQFSDYHSELNMSSLELGDSALYFCASSLTGNTEAFFGQGTRLTVV.

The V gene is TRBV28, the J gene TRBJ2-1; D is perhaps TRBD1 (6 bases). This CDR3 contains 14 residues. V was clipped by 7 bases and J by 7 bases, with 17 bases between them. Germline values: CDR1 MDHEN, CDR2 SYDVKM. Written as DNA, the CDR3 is TGTGCCAGCACCTCACAGGGTGTGGGGAATGAGCAGTTCTTC. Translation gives CASTSQGVGNEQFF.

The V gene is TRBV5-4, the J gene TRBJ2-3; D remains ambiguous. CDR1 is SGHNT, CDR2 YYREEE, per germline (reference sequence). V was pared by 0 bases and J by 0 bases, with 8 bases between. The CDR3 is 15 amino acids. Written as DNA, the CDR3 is TGTGCCAGCAGCTTGGATGCGGCCAGCACAGATACGCAGTATTTT. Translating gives CASSLDAASTDTQYF.

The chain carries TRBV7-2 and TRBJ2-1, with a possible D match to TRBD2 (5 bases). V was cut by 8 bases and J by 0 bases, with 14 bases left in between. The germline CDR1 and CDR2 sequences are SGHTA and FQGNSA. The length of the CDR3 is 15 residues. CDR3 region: CASARTPDSYNEQFF. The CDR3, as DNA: TGTGCCAGCGCCCGGACTCCCGACTCCTACAATGAGCAGTTCTTC.

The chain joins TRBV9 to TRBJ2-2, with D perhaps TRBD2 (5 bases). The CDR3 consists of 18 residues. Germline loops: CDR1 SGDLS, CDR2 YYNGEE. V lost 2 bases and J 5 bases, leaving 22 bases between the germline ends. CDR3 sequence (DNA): TGTGCCAGCAGCGTCGGGATGGGAATTTCGGGAACTACCGGGGAGCTGTTTTTT. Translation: CASSVGMGISGTTGELFF.

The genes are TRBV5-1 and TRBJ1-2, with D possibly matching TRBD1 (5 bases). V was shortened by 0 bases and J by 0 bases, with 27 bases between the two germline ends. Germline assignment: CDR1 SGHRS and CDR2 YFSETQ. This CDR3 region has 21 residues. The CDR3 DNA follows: TGCGCCAGCAGCTTGGTAGGGGCCGGGTGGAGAAGACAAACTTCTAACTATGGCTACACCTTC. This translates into CASSLVGAGWRRQTSNYGYTF. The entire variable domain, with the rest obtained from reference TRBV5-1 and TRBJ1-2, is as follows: KAGVTQTPRYLIKTRGQQVTLSCSPISGHRSVSWYQQTPGQGLQFLFEYFSETQRNKGNFPGRFSGRQFSNSRSEMNVSTLELGDSALYLCASSLVGAGWRRQTSNYGYTFGSGTRLTVV.

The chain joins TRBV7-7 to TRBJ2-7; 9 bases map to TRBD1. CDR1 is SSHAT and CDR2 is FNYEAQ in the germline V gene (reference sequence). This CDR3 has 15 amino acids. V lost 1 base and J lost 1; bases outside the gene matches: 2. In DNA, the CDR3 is TGTGCCAGCAGCTTAGGGACAGGGGAATCCTACGAGCAGTACTTC. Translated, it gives CASSLGTGESYEQYF.

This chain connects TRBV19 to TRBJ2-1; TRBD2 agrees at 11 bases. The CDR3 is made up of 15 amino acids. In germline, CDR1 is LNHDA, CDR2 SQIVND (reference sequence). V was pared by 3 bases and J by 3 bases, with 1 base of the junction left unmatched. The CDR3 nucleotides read TGTGCCAGTAGTATGGGACTAGCGGACTACAATGAGCAGTTCTTC. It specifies CASSMGLADYNEQFF. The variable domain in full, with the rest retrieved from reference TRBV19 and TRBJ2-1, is DGGITQSPKYLFRKEGQNVTLSCEQNLNHDAMYWYRQDPGQGLRLIYYSQIVNDFQKGDIAEGYSVSREKKESFPLTVTSAQKNPTAFYLCASSMGLADYNEQFFGPGTRLTVL.

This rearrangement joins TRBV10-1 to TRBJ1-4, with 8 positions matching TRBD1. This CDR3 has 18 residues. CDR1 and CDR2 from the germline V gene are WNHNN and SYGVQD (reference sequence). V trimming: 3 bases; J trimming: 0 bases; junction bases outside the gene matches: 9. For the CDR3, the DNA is TGCGCCAGCAGTGATGACAGGGGCCGACTTGCAACTAATGAAAAACTGTTTTTT. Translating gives CASSDDRGRLATNEKLFF.

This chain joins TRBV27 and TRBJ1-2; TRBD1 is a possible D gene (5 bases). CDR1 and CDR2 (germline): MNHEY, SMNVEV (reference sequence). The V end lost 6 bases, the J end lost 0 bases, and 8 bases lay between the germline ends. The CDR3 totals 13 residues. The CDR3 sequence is CASSRGANYGYTF. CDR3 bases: TGTGCCAGCAGCAGAGGGGCTAACTATGGCTACACCTTC.

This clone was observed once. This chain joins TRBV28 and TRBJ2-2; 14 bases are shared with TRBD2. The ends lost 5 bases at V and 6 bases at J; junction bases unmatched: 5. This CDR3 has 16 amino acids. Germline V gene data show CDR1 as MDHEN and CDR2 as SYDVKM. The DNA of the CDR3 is TGTGCCAGCAGTCCTGGACTAGCGGGAGGTCCCGGGGAGCTGTTTTTT. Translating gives CASSPGLAGGPGELFF.

CDR3 in amino acids: CASSQDLAGGMGEQYF. The CDR3 DNA reads as TGCGCCAGCAGCCAAGATTTAGCGGGAGGGATGGGCGAGCAGTACTTC. This chain connects TRBV4-1 to TRBJ2-7; 11 bases agree with TRBD2. The CDR3 covers 16 residues. After removal of 0 bases from V and 6 bases from J, the junction contained 7 bases not matched to a gene. Per germline, CDR1 MGHRA and CDR2 YSYEKL.